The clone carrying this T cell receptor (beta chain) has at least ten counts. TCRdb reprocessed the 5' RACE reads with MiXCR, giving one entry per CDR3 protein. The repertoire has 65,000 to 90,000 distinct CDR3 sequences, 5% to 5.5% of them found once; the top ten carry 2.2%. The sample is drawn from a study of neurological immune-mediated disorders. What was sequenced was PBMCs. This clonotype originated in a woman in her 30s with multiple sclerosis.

The CDR3 loop reads CSALGQGTGGSGYTF. The CDR3 bases are TGCAGTGCCTTGGGACAAGGGACAGGGGGCTCTGGCTACACCTTC. V is TRBV20-1 and J is TRBJ1-2; 12 bases map to TRBD1. From germline, CDR1 is DFQATT and CDR2 SNEGSKA (reference sequence). After removal of 6 bases from V and 7 bases from J, the junction contained 12 bases not matched to a gene. CDR3 size: 15 residues.